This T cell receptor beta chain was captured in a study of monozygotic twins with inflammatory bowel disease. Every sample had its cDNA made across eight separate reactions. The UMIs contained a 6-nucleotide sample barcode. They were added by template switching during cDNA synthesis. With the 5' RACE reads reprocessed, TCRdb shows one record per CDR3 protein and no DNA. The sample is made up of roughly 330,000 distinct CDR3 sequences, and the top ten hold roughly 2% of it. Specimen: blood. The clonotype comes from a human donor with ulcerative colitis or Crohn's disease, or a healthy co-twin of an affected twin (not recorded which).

CDR3 sequence: CASSLSPDGTYEQYF. The chain uses TRBV5-1 and TRBJ2-7. The germline V gene has CDR1 SGHRS and CDR2 YFSETQ. CDR3 size: 15 residues.